A selection of T cell receptor beta chains follows, all from one sample in a study of vaccination effects on CD4 cells after COVID-19. Their cognate antigens are unknown. TCRdb's table, derived via immunoSEQ multiplex PCR, lists solely in-frame clones and lacks some. The sample records fewer than 85,000 clones, under 80% being singletons. This sample comprised CD4+ T cells from PBMCs cultured with HCoV-OC43 spike peptides, obtained after COVID-19 vaccination. The receptors were sampled from a human donor who received a COVID-19 vaccine. Each CDR3 is given with its conserved first and last residue. Fields, in order: D gene, V gene, J gene, clone size, CDR3 DNA, CDR3 protein. A D gene is named only where the DNA matches it firmly. Only some rows state a clone size, as once, few, many or a class for expanded clones.

NA	TRBV18	TRBJ2-1	NA	TGTGCCAGCTCACGTCAGGGAAATGAGCAGTTCTTC	CASSRQGNEQFF
NA	TRBV6-1	TRBJ1-1	NA	TGTGCCAGCAGTGAAAAGGTGGCGGGGGGGGAAGCTTTCTTT	CASSEKVAGGEAFF
NA	TRBV24-1	TRBJ2-5	once	TGTGCCACCAGTGATTTTGGGGACGGCAAGACCCAGTACTTC	CATSDFGDGKTQYF
NA	TRBV11-2	TRBJ1-2	NA	TGTGCCAGCAGCTTAGGGCGGATTAACTATGGCTACACCTTC	CASSLGRINYGYTF
NA	TRBV6-5	TRBJ1-6	once	TGTGCCAGCAGTTACGTAGACAGGTCCAATTCACCCCTCCACTTT	CASSYVDRSNSPLHF
NA	TRBV5-1	TRBJ1-3	few	TGCGCCAGCAGCTTGGCCGACAGTTATGGAAACACCATATATTTT	CASSLADSYGNTIYF
NA	TRBV24-1	TRBJ2-2	NA	TGTGCCACCAGTGACCCCTCGGGGGAGACCTACACCGGGGAGCTGTTTTTT	CATSDPSGETYTGELFF
NA	TRBV6-5	TRBJ1-2	NA	TGTGCCAGCAGTTCCGAGGGAGGGGCGGAGGGCTACACCTTC	CASSSEGGAEGYTF
NA	TRBV7-9	TRBJ1-6	few	TGTGCCAGCAGCTTAGCTAGCCTCGATTCACCCCTCCACTTT	CASSLASLDSPLHF
NA	TRBV6-5	TRBJ2-6	NA	TGTGCCAGCAGTTCACAAAGCCTCTCTGGGGCCAACGTCCTGACTTTC	CASSSQSLSGANVLTF
NA	TRBV6-5	TRBJ1-6	few	TGTGCCAGCAGTACCCTGCCGAATTCACCCCTCCACTTT	CASSTLPNSPLHF
NA	TRBV6-5	TRBJ1-6	NA	TGTGCCAGCAGTTACCGAAATTCACCCCTCCACTTT	CASSYRNSPLHF
TRBD1	TRBV6-5	TRBJ1-3	few	TGTGCCAGCAGTTACGACAGGGGATCCGGAAACACCATATATTTT	CASSYDRGSGNTIYF
NA	TRBV9	TRBJ2-3	NA	TGTGCCAGCAGCTTCGTCCAGGGGATGGGGACAGATACGCAGTATTTT	CASSFVQGMGTDTQYF
NA	TRBV11-3	TRBJ2-1	NA	TGTGCCAGCAGCTTAACCCTCTCCAATGAGCAGTTCTTC	CASSLTLSNEQFF
TRBD1	TRBV7-8	TRBJ1-2	NA	TGTGCCAGCAGCCAACTCGGACAGGGGGCGGAGGGCTACACCTTC	CASSQLGQGAEGYTF
NA	TRBV10-2	TRBJ1-5	NA	TGCGCCAGCAAGTCTACGGGACCGGGGTGGAGCAATCAGCCCCAGCATTTT	CASKSTGPGWSNQPQHF
TRBD1	TRBV24-1	TRBJ1-2	NA	TGTGCCACCAGTGACAAACAGGGGGGCTATGGCTACACCTTC	CATSDKQGGYGYTF
NA	TRBV5-1	TRBJ1-1	once	TGCGCCAGCAGTCGAACAGGGTTCACTGAAGCTTTCTTT	CASSRTGFTEAFF
NA	TRBV28	TRBJ1-2	NA	TGTGCCAGCAATCGGGGGCTTCGGGCGGCCGATGGCTACACCTTC	CASNRGLRAADGYTF
TRBD1	TRBV5-4	TRBJ1-1	NA	TGTGCCAGCAGCTTCGGGGGGACAGAGCGCAACACTGAAGCTTTCTTT	CASSFGGTERNTEAFF
NA	TRBV2	TRBJ1-5	NA	TGTGCCAGCAGGAGTGGGGGTCAGCCCCAGCATTTT	CASRSGGQPQHF
NA	TRBV7-2	TRBJ2-1	NA	TGTGCCAGCAGCTTCCCAACACATAGCAACAATGAGCAGTTCTTC	CASSFPTHSNNEQFF
NA	TRBV24-1	TRBJ1-4	NA	TGTGCCACCAGTGATTTGACGGGATCTAATGAAAAACTGTTTTTT	CATSDLTGSNEKLFF
NA	TRBV12-3/TRBV12-4	TRBJ2-4	NA	TGTGCCAGCAGTCACCGGGGCATTCAGTACTTC	CASSHRGIQYF
TRBD1	TRBV4-3	TRBJ2-2	NA	TGCGCCAGCAGCCGAGGGACAGCCTTAACCGGGGAGCTGTTTTTT	CASSRGTALTGELFF
NA	TRBV7-3	TRBJ2-2	few	TGTGCCAGCAGCCAGACAAGTTTCGCGAACACCGGGGAGCTGTTTTTT	CASSQTSFANTGELFF
TRBD1	TRBV28	TRBJ1-3	NA	TGTGCCAGCAGTAGGGACAGGGTGCCCTCTAACTCTGGAAACACCATATATTTT	CASSRDRVPSNSGNTIYF
TRBD2	TRBV6-2/TRBV6-3	TRBJ2-3	NA	TGTGCCAGCAGTCGGACTAGCGGGACTAACACAGATACGCAGTATTTT	CASSRTSGTNTDTQYF
NA	TRBV7-7	TRBJ1-5	few	TGTGCCAGCAGCTTATCGGACAATCAGCCCCAGCATTTT	CASSLSDNQPQHF
NA	TRBV4-1	TRBJ1-2	NA	TGCGCCAGCAGCCGCCCGCAGGTTATCCATGACTATGGCTACACCTTC	CASSRPQVIHDYGYTF
TRBD1	TRBV10-1	TRBJ1-1	NA	TGCGCCAGCAGTGAGGGTGGCAGGGGGCGAACTGAAGCTTTCTTT	CASSEGGRGRTEAFF
TRBD1	TRBV24-1	TRBJ2-5	NA	TGTGCCACCAGTGATGCCGGGACAGGGATAGGAGAGACCCAGTACTTC	CATSDAGTGIGETQYF
NA	TRBV2	TRBJ2-2	NA	TGTGCCAGCAGTCCAACAGGGAGCGACACCGGGGAGCTGTTTTTT	CASSPTGSDTGELFF
TRBD1	TRBV24-1	TRBJ1-4	NA	TGTGCCACCAGTGATCCAGGACAGGGCGAAAAACTGTTTTTT	CATSDPGQGEKLFF
NA	TRBV7-2	TRBJ1-1	few	TGTGCCAGCAGCTTAGGGGGGGCGTTCCGTGAAGCTTTCTTT	CASSLGGAFREAFF
NA	TRBV27	TRBJ1-6	NA	TGTGCCAGCAGCCCCTCGGGCAGGGTAAATTCACCCCTCCACTTT	CASSPSGRVNSPLHF